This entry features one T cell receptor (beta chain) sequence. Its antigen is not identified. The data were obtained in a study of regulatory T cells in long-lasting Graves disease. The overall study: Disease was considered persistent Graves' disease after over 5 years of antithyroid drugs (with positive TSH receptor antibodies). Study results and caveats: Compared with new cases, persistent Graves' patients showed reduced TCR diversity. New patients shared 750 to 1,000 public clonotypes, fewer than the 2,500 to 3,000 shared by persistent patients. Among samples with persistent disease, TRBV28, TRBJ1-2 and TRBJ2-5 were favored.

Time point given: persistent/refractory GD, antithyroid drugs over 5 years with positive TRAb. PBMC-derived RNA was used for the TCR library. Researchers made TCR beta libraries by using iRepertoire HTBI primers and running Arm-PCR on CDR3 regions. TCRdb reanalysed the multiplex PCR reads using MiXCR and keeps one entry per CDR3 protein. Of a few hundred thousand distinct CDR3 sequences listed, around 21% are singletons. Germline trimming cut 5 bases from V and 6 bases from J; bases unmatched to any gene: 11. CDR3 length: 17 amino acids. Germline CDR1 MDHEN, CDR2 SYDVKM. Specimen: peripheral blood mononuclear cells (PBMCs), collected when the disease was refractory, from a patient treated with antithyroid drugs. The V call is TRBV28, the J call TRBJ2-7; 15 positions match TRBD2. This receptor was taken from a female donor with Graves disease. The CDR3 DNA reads TGTGCCAGCAGTCTGCCCGGACTAGCGGGAGGGTGGGGCGAGCAGTACTTC. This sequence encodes CASSLPGLAGGWGEQYF.